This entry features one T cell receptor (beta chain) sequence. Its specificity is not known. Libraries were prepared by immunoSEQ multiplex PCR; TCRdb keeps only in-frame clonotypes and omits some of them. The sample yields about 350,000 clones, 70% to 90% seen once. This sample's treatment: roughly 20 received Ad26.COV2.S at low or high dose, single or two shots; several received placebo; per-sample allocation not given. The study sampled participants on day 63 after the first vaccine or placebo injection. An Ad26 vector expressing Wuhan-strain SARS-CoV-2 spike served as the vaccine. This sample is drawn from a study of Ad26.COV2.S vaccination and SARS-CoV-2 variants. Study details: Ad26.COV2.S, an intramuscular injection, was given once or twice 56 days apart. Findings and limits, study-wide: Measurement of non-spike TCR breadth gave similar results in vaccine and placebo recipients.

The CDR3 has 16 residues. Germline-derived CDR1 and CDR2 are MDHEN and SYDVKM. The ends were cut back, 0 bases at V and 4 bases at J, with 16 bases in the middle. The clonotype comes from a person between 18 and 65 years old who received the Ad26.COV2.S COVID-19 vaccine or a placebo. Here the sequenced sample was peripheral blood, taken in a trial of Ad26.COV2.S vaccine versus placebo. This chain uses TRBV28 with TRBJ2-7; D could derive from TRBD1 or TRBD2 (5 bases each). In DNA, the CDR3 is TGTGCCAGCAGTTTATGGGGTTCGGGGACCTTTTACGAGCAGTACTTC. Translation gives CASSLWGSGTFYEQYF.